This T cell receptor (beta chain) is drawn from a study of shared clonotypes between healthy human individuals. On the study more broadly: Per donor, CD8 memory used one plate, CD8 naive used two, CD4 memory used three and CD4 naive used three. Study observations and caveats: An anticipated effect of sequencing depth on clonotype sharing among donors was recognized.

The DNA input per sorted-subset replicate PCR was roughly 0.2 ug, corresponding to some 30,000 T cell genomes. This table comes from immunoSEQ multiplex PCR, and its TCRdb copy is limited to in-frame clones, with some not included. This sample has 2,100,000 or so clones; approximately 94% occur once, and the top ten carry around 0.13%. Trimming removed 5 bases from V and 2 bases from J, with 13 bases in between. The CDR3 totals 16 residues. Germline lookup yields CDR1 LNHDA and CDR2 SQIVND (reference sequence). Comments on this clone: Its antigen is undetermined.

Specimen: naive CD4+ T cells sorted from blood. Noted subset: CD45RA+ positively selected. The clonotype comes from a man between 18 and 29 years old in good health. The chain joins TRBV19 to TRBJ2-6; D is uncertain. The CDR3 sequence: CASSSPMGTGANVLTF. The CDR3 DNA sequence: TGTGCCAGTAGTTCTCCCATGGGAACTGGGGCCAACGTCCTGACTTTC. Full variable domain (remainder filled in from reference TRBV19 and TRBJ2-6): DGGITQSPKYLFRKEGQNVTLSCEQNLNHDAMYWYRQDPGQGLRLIYYSQIVNDFQKGDIAEGYSVSREKKESFPLTVTSAQKNPTAFYLCASSSPMGTGANVLTFGAGSRLTVL.